These T cell receptor beta chains were read from a single sample in a study of blood T cell repertoires in COVID-19. Sequencing was performed with immunoSEQ multiplex PCR; in TCRdb, only in-frame clones are kept and a portion is missing. The sample lists around 250,000 clones; about 88% were seen once. Sequencing input: peripheral blood. All receptors come from a woman aged 70-85 years with active or convalescent COVID-19. The CDR3 runs from the conserved cysteine through the conserved F or W. Each record gives: V gene, clone size, D gene, J gene, CDR3 DNA, CDR3 protein. D genes are given only for firm matches. Part of the rows lack a size; the others show once, few, many or a class for expanded clones.

TRBV7-9	NA	NA	TRBJ2-2	TGTGCCAGCAGCTTAGACCAGTTTACGAACACCGGGGAGCTGTTTTTT	CASSLDQFTNTGELFF
TRBV6-1	NA	TRBD2	TRBJ2-5	TGTGCCAGCAGTGGCAGCATCGGGAGGTTTGCGGGCCAAGAGACCCAGTACTTC	CASSGSIGRFAGQETQYF
TRBV19	NA	TRBD1	TRBJ1-2	TGTGCCAGTAGTGTGGGACAGGGCGTTGGCTACACCTTC	CASSVGQGVGYTF
TRBV18	NA	NA	TRBJ1-5	NA	CASSPAREGPSIF
TRBV5-1	few	NA	TRBJ1-6	TGCGCCAGCAGCTCGATGCAGGGATCAACACCCCTCCACTTT	CASSSMQGSTPLHF
TRBV13	NA	TRBD1	TRBJ1-6	TGTGCCAGCAGCCCTCCGACAGGGGAGAGGTCACCCCTCCACTTT	CASSPPTGERSPLHF
TRBV6-2/TRBV6-3	NA	NA	TRBJ1-1	TGTGCCAGCAGTCACCCCGGGACAAACAAAGTCGAAGCTTTCTTT	CASSHPGTNKVEAFF
TRBV19	NA	NA	TRBJ1-2	TGTGCCAGTAGTATAGACGGAGGGGCTGACAGCTACTATGGCTACACCTTC	CASSIDGGADSYYGYTF
TRBV5-1	NA	NA	TRBJ2-1	TGCGCCAGCAGCATAGCCAATGAGCAGTTCTTC	CASSIANEQFF
TRBV27	NA	NA	TRBJ2-7	TGTGCCAGCAGTTTAAGGGGATTGGCCTACGAGCAGTACTTC	CASSLRGLAYEQYF
TRBV6-5	once	NA	TRBJ1-1	TGTGCCAGCAGCTTAGACACGAACACTGAAGCTTTCTTT	CASSLDTNTEAFF
TRBV4-2	once	TRBD2	TRBJ2-3	TGTGCCAGCAGCCAAGACCCAAGCGGGGGGAGAGGCACAGATACGCAGTATTTT	CASSQDPSGGRGTDTQYF
TRBV13	few	TRBD1	TRBJ2-4	TGTGCCAGCAGCTCCTTATTCGACAGGGTCGGTGGCAAAAACATTCAGTACTTC	CASSSLFDRVGGKNIQYF
TRBV4-3	NA	TRBD1	TRBJ2-2	TGCGCCAGCAGCCAAATCCAAGGGGGCAGGTACACCGGGGAGCTGTTTTTT	CASSQIQGGRYTGELFF
TRBV7-2	NA	TRBD1	TRBJ2-6	TGTGCCAGCAGCCTAGAGCCGGGGACAGGAACATCCGTCCTGACTTTC	CASSLEPGTGTSVLTF
TRBV7-2	NA	TRBD1	TRBJ1-2	TGTGCCAGCAGCTTAGGTCCCGGGACAGGGAACTATGGCTACACCTTC	CASSLGPGTGNYGYTF
TRBV19	NA	NA	TRBJ1-5	TGTGCCAGTAGTTCCCTCGGCGGGGGGGGTCAGCCCCAGCATTTT	CASSSLGGGGQPQHF
TRBV11-2	NA	NA	TRBJ1-5	TGTGCCAGCAGCTTTACCGGGGGTCAGCCCCAGCATTTT	CASSFTGGQPQHF
TRBV5-8	NA	TRBD1	TRBJ1-1	TGTGCCAGCAGCTGGGGACAGGGAGGCACTGAAGCTTTCTTT	CASSWGQGGTEAFF
TRBV4-1	NA	TRBD1	TRBJ1-1	TGCGCCAGCAGCCTACAGGGGTCTGGGGACACTGAAGCTTTCTTT	CASSLQGSGDTEAFF
TRBV7-9	NA	NA	TRBJ2-7	TGTGCCAGCAGCTTCGGACCGGACAGCCGCTACGAGCAGTACTTC	CASSFGPDSRYEQYF
TRBV5-6	NA	NA	TRBJ1-2	TGTGCCAGCACCTCGGGACTATATGGCTACACCTTC	CASTSGLYGYTF
TRBV21-1	NA	NA	TRBJ1-1	TGTGCCAGCAGAAACCCTCGGACAGACCTTATCACTGAAGCTTTCTTT	CASRNPRTDLITEAFF
TRBV11-2	NA	NA	TRBJ2-7	TGTGCCAGCAGCCCCCAGACAAGAAGCTCCTACGAGCAGTACTTC	CASSPQTRSSYEQYF
TRBV7-9	NA	TRBD1	TRBJ1-5	TGTGCCAGCAGCTCGACAGGGACTAATCAGCCCCAGCATTTT	CASSSTGTNQPQHF
TRBV27	NA	TRBD2	TRBJ2-1	TGTGCCAGCAGTTTTTTAGCGGGGAGAGACAATGAGCAGTTCTTC	CASSFLAGRDNEQFF
TRBV18	NA	TRBD1	TRBJ1-1	TGTGCCAGCTCGCAGCCGACAGGGGGGAACACTGAAGCTTTCTTT	CASSQPTGGNTEAFF